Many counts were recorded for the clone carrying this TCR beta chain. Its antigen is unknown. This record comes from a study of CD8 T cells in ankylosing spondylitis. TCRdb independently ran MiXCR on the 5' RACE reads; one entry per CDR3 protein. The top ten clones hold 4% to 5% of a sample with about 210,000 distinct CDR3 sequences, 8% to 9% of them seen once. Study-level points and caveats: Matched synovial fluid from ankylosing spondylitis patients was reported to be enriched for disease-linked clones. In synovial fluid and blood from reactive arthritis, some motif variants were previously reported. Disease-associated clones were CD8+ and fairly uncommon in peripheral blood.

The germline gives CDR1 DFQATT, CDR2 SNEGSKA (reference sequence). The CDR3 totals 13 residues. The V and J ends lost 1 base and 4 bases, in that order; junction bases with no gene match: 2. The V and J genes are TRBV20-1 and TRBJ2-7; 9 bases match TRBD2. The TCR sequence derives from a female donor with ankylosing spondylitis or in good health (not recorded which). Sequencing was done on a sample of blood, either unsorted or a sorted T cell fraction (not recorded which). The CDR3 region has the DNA TGCAGTGCTAGAGGCGGGGGGGGGTACGAGCAGTACTTC. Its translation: CSARGGGGYEQYF.